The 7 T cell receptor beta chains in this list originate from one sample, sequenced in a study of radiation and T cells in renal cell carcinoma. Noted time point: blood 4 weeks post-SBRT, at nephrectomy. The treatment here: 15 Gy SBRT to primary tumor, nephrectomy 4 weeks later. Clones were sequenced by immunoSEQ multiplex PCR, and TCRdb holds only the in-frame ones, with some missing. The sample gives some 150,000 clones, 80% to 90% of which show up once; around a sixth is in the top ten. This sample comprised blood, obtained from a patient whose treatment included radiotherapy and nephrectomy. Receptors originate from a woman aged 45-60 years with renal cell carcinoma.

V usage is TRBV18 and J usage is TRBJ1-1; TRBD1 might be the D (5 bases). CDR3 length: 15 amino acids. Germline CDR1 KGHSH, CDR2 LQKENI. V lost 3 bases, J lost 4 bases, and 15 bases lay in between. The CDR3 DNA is TGTGCCAGCTCACCGCCGGTGTGGGGGAGCACTGAAGCTTTCTTT. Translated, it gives CASSPPVWGSTEAFF.

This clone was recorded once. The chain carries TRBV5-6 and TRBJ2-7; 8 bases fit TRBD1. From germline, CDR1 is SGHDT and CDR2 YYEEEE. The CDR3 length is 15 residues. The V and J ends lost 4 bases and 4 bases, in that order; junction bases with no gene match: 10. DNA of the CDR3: TGTGCCAGCAGCCTCCGACAGGGGCTTGTGTACGAGCAGTACTTC. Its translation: CASSLRQGLVYEQYF.

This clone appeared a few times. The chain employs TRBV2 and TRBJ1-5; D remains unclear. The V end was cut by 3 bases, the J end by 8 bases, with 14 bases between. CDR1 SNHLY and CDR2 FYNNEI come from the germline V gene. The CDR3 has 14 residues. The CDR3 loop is CASSDRSPMEPQHF. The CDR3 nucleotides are TGTGCCAGCAGTGACAGGTCCCCCATGGAGCCCCAGCATTTT.

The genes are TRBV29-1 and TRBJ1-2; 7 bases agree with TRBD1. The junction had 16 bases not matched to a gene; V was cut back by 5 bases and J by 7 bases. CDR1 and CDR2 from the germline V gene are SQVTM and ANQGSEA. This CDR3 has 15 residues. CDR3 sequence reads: CSVTGEGALNTGYTF. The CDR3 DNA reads TGCAGCGTTACCGGGGAGGGGGCACTTAATACTGGCTACACCTTC.

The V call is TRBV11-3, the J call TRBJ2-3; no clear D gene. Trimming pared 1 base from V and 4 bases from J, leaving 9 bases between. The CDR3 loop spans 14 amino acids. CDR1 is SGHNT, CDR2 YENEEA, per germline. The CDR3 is CASSLGAGPDTQYF. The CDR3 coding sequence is TGTGCCAGCAGCTTAGGCGCCGGGCCAGATACGCAGTATTTT.

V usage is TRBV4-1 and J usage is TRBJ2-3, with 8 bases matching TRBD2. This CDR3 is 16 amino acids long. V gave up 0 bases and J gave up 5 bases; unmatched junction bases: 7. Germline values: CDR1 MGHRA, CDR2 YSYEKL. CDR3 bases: TGCGCCAGCAGCCAAGATGTCGGGAGGGTTGGAGATACGCAGTATTTT. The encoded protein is CASSQDVGRVGDTQYF.

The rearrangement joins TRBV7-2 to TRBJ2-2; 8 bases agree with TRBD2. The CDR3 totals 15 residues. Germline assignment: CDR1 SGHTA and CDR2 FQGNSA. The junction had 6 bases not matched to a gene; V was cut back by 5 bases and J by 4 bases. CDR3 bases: TGTGCCAGCAGCCAGACCGGACTAGCCACCGGGGAGCTGTTTTTT. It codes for CASSQTGLATGELFF.